Listed below are T cell receptor beta chains from one sample, sequenced in a study of T cells in Graves' hyperthyroidism and ophthalmopathy. In TCRdb, the multiplex PCR reads were re-called with MiXCR into one record per CDR3 protein. The data hold 250,000 to 300,000 distinct CDR3 sequences, with about 19% observed a single time. The sample consisted of blood. These receptors all come from a man between 45 and 60 years old with Graves' ophthalmopathy. The CDR3 runs from the conserved cysteine through the conserved F or W. A D gene is named only where the DNA matches it firmly. Size is stated for part of the rows, as once, few or many counts, or as a class when the clone is expanded.

. TRBJ1-4 . TRBV5-1 TGCGCCAGCAGGGGGGACGGGGGCCATGAAAAACTGTTTTTT CASRGDGGHEKLFF
many TRBJ2-4 . TRBV11-1 TGTGCCAGCAGCCCAACGGGAAAGGGGTCCAAAAACATTCAGTACTTC CASSPTGKGSKNIQYF
. TRBJ1-6 TRBD1 TRBV18 TGTGCCAGCTCATCCAGTGGACAGGGAGGGAATAATTCACCCCTCCACTTT CASSSSGQGGNNSPLHF
many TRBJ2-1 . TRBV30 TGTGCCTGGGATCCTCATGACAATGAGCAGTTCTTC CAWDPHDNEQFF
. TRBJ1-6 . TRBV29-1 TGCAGCGTTGATGCGGGAGGGGGGTCACCCCTCCACTTT CSVDAGGGSPLHF
once TRBJ1-4 TRBD1 TRBV6-1 TGTGCCAGCAGTCAAAATACAGGGGGCGATGAAAAACTGTTTTTT CASSQNTGGDEKLFF
many TRBJ2-5 TRBD1 TRBV28 TGTGCCAGCAGTTATTCCGGGACAGTCCAAGAGACCCAGTACTTC CASSYSGTVQETQYF
many TRBJ1-1 . TRBV12-3/TRBV12-4 TGTGCCAGCAGTTTAGGGCAGATAAAAGCTTTCTTT CASSLGQIKAFF
many TRBJ2-1 TRBD2 TRBV12-3/TRBV12-4 TGTGCCAGCCGACTAGCGGGATACAATGAGCAGTTCTTC CASRLAGYNEQFF
few TRBJ1-3 TRBD1 TRBV25-1 TGTGCCAGCAGTGAGACAGGGGGTGGAAACACCATATATTTT CASSETGGGNTIYF
. TRBJ1-6 . TRBV18 TGTGCCAGCTCACCCGATGAGACCCCCGCCAGTTCCTATAATTCACCCCTCCACTTT CASSPDETPASSYNSPLHF
many TRBJ1-2 TRBD1 TRBV11-2 TGTGCCAGCAGCTTAGGCCCGGACAGGGTAGTATATGGCTACACCTTC CASSLGPDRVVYGYTF
few TRBJ1-2 . TRBV7-2 TGTGCCAGCAGCTTAGGTCGACAGCAGTATGGCTACACCTTC CASSLGRQQYGYTF
many TRBJ2-1 . TRBV3-1 TGTGCCAGCAGCCAAGCGGCGCGGTACAATGAGCAGTTCTTC CASSQAARYNEQFF
. TRBJ1-1 . TRBV14 TGTGCCAGCAGCCGCACCGGGACACCGAACACTGAAGCTTTCTTT CASSRTGTPNTEAFF
. TRBJ2-5 . TRBV20-1 TGCAGTGCTAGGATAAGAGGAGAGACCCAGTACTTC CSARIRGETQYF
many TRBJ2-7 . TRBV7-8 TGTGCCAGCAGCTCCACAGGGTCCTACTACGAGCAGTACTTC CASSSTGSYYEQYF
many TRBJ2-7 . TRBV30 TGTGCCTGGAGTCGTCCCAGTACCTACGAGCAGTACTTC CAWSRPSTYEQYF
few TRBJ2-7 TRBD1 TRBV6-1 TGTGCCAGCAGACTGAGGACAGGAGCCTCCTACGAGCAGTACTTC CASRLRTGASYEQYF
many TRBJ2-5 TRBD2 TRBV28 TGTGCCAGCAGTTTGACTAGCGGGGTCATGGCGACCCAGTACTTC CASSLTSGVMATQYF
. TRBJ2-2 TRBD2 TRBV12-3/TRBV12-4 TGTGCCAGCAGTTTTGTCGCGGGAGGATCGGCCGGGGAGCTGTTTTTT CASSFVAGGSAGELFF
. TRBJ1-2 . TRBV5-6 TGTGCCAGCAGCCCTGAGACAGGAGCTAACTATGGCTACACCTTC CASSPETGANYGYTF
. TRBJ1-5 . TRBV10-3 TGTGCCATCAGTGATTACAGGGATAGCAATCAGCCCCAGCATTTT CAISDYRDSNQPQHF
few TRBJ2-1 . TRBV24-1 TGTGCCACGACGACTGATTCCGACAATGAGCAGTTCTTC CATTTDSDNEQFF
. TRBJ1-1 . TRBV5-1 TGCGCCAGCAGCTTGGTATTGACACAGAACACTGAAGCTTTCTTT CASSLVLTQNTEAFF
many TRBJ2-1 . TRBV24-1 TGTGCCACCAGTGATTTTCCGAACAGGGAGGGTGTGGTTGAGCAGTTCTTC CATSDFPNREGVVEQFF
few TRBJ1-1 . TRBV18 TGTGCCAGCACCTCGCAACGGGGGGGGTGGAACACTGAAGCTTTCTTT CASTSQRGGWNTEAFF
many TRBJ2-7 TRBD2 TRBV2 TGTGCCAGCAGTGAAGGGGGAGGGGTGAGTGAGCAGTACTTC CASSEGGGVSEQYF
. TRBJ2-7 . TRBV6-5 TGTGCCAGCAGTTACCCAGGGGACGAGCAGTACTTC CASSYPGDEQYF
few TRBJ2-7 . TRBV19 TGTGCCAGTAGTAAGGCACGAGAGAGCGAGCAGTACTTC CASSKARESEQYF
. TRBJ2-1 . TRBV5-1 TGCGCCAGCAGCCCCGGCGGTAAAAGCTCCTACAATGAGCAGTTCTTC CASSPGGKSSYNEQFF
. TRBJ2-5 . TRBV6-2/TRBV6-3 TGTGCCAGCAGGGGGGCCGGCCTCTCCGAGGCCCAGTACTTC CASRGAGLSEAQYF
many TRBJ1-5 . TRBV28 TGTGCCAGCAGATCCGGGACGGCCAATCAGCCCCAGCATTTT CASRSGTANQPQHF
. TRBJ1-2 . TRBV30 TGTGCCTTAAATTCACAGGGAGGTCCCAACTATGGCTACACCTTC CALNSQGGPNYGYTF
many TRBJ2-5 . TRBV12-3/TRBV12-4 TGTGCCAGCAGCCCTACCAAAACCCTACAAGAGACCCAGTACTTC CASSPTKTLQETQYF
many TRBJ2-1 TRBD1 TRBV6-1 TGTGCCAGCAGTACAGAACGCGGGACAGGCTCCTACAATGAGCAGTTCTTC CASSTERGTGSYNEQFF
. TRBJ2-4 TRBD2 TRBV27 TGTGCCAGCAGTTTAAAAGTGACTAGCGGGAGAGAAGCCAAAAACATTCAGTACTTC CASSLKVTSGREAKNIQYF
. TRBJ2-1 . TRBV4-2 TGTGCCAGCAGCCAAGATCCGCCAAGGGGGAGACTACCTTTCTCCTACAATGAGCAGTTCTTC CASSQDPPRGRLPFSYNEQFF
many TRBJ1-6 TRBD1 TRBV28 TGTGCCAGCAGAGGGACAGGGGGCTCCTATAATTCACCCCTCCACTTT CASRGTGGSYNSPLHF
many TRBJ2-1 . TRBV2 TGTGCCAGCAGTGACCGATCTCCGCAGTTCTTC CASSDRSPQFF
. TRBJ2-3 TRBD1 TRBV5-6 TGTGCCAGCAGCCCAGGGACAGCCACAGATACGCAGTATTTT CASSPGTATDTQYF
many TRBJ2-3 . TRBV18 TGTGCCAGCTCACCCACCCCAGTTACAGATACGCAGTATTTT CASSPTPVTDTQYF
many TRBJ2-7 TRBD1 TRBV11-2 TGTGCCAGCAGCTCTTACAGGGGCTACGAGCAGTACTTC CASSSYRGYEQYF
. TRBJ2-3 TRBD2 TRBV30 TGTGCCTGGAGTTCCGGGGGGGGATACACAGATACGCAGTATTTT CAWSSGGGYTDTQYF
. TRBJ2-1 . TRBV7-9 TGTGCCAGCAGCTTACCCGCAGGGGTTCATGAGCAGTTCTTC CASSLPAGVHEQFF
few TRBJ2-7 . TRBV6-2/TRBV6-3 TGTGCCAGCACCCCCCAGGGGCCTAGCTCCTACGAGCAGTACTTC CASTPQGPSSYEQYF
many TRBJ2-3 . TRBV3-1 TGTGCCAGCAGCCAGATTAGCGGTTCTCTCAGGGATACGCAGTATTTT CASSQISGSLRDTQYF
. TRBJ1-5 . TRBV10-3 TGTGCCATCAGTGAGACCAATCAGCCCCAGCATTTT CAISETNQPQHF
many TRBJ2-3 . TRBV5-1 TGCGCCAGCAGCTTGGCTGGAACTAGCACAGATACGCAGTATTTT CASSLAGTSTDTQYF
many TRBJ1-5 . TRBV24-1 TGTGCCACCAGTGATTTAGAGAAGCGAGATCAGCCCCAGCATTTT CATSDLEKRDQPQHF
. TRBJ2-1 TRBD2 TRBV5-1 TGCGCCAGCAGCTTGGGGGGGCTAATGGCGGGAGGCCCCTACAATGAGCAGTTCTTC CASSLGGLMAGGPYNEQFF
. TRBJ2-2 . TRBV28 TGTGCCAGCAGTCCCCCGGGCGACCTGAACACCGGGGAGCTGTTTTTT CASSPPGDLNTGELFF
. TRBJ1-5 . TRBV10-3 TGTGCCATCAGTGAGGCCAGCGGCGGGCGAAATCAGCCCCAGCATTTT CAISEASGGRNQPQHF
many TRBJ2-1 . TRBV27 TGTGCCAGCAGCAAGGGTGGTAGCTACAATGAGCAGTTCTTC CASSKGGSYNEQFF
. TRBJ1-4 . TRBV3-1 TGTGCCAGCAGCCCAGGAGCAGGGTCTGAAAAACTGTTTTTT CASSPGAGSEKLFF
. TRBJ2-1 TRBD2 TRBV15 TGTGCCACTCAGCGGACTAGCGGGAGCAATGAGCAGTTCTTC CATQRTSGSNEQFF